The 9 T cell receptor beta chains below come from one sample, sequenced in a study of control samples from healthy donors and cancer patients. TCRdb's table, derived via immunoSEQ multiplex PCR, lists solely in-frame clones and lacks some. The table shows 150,000 to 200,000 clones, with 90% to 95% occurring only once. The sequencing input was blood. These receptors all stem from a woman younger than 30 in good health.

J is TRBJ1-4 and V is TRBV18; 7 bases fit TRBD1. CDR3 length equals 14 residues. CDR1 and CDR2 (germline): KGHSH, LQKENI. V shed 3 bases, J shed 6 bases, and the junction held 4 bases outside the gene matches. The CDR3 is CASSPQGEDEKLFF. The DNA of the CDR3 is TGTGCCAGCTCACCTCAGGGGGAAGATGAAAAACTGTTTTTT.

The genes are TRBV19 and TRBJ2-3; D gene unclear. Germline V gene lookup returns CDR1 LNHDA and CDR2 SQIVND (reference sequence). This CDR3 region has 13 residues. The ends were cut back, 6 bases at V and 3 bases at J, with 10 bases in the middle. The CDR3 coding sequence is TGTGCCAGTAGAAATTTGTCGACAGATACGCAGTATTTT. This translates into CASRNLSTDTQYF.

V usage is TRBV7-9 and J usage is TRBJ2-5; D call uncertain. There are 16 residues in the CDR3. Germline-derived CDR1 and CDR2 are SEHNR and FQNEAQ (reference sequence). Trimming pared 5 bases from V and 1 base from J, leaving 17 bases between. The CDR3, as DNA: TGTGCCAGCAGCCCAGTCGGTGGACGGCGCCAAGAGACCCAGTACTTC. This translates into CASSPVGGRRQETQYF.

The rearrangement joins TRBV19 to TRBJ2-3; D may be TRBD2 (7 bases). The CDR3 contains 15 residues. The germline V gene has CDR1 LNHDA and CDR2 SQIVND (reference sequence). V lost 6 bases to trimming and J lost 2 bases, with 15 bases between them. The CDR3 coding sequence is TGTGCCAGTAGAGGGGCGGGGGCCCACACAGATACGCAGTATTTT. This gives the protein CASRGAGAHTDTQYF.

This chain uses TRBV6-5 with TRBJ1-3, with no clear D. This CDR3 is built from 14 residues. CDR1 and CDR2 from the germline V gene are MNHEY and SVGAGI. V was pared by 7 bases and J by 2 bases, with 12 bases between. The CDR3 DNA reads TGTGCCAGCACCAGGACGGAGACTGGAAACACCATATATTTT. Its protein product is CASTRTETGNTIYF.

The V gene is TRBV11-2, the J gene TRBJ2-7; a possible D gene is TRBD1 (5 bases). Germline V lookup: CDR1 SGHAT, CDR2 FQNNGV. CDR3 length: 14 amino acids. Trimming cost V 6 bases and J 2 bases, with 14 bases left between them. The CDR3 is CASSPGYGTYEQYF. DNA of the CDR3: TGTGCCAGCAGTCCAGGGTATGGAACCTACGAGCAGTACTTC.

This clone has just one count. The rearrangement joins TRBV15 to TRBJ1-3; tentative D call: TRBD1 (5 bases). There are 15 residues in the CDR3. Germline V lookup: CDR1 LNHNV, CDR2 YYDKDF (reference sequence). Trimming removed 3 bases from V and 7 bases from J, with 16 bases in between. CDR3 region: CATSRAQGLYNTIYF. CDR3 DNA: TGTGCCACCAGCAGGGCGCAGGGTCTCTATAACACCATATATTTT.

The sample holds one count of this clone. This rearrangement joins TRBV24-1 to TRBJ1-4, with TRBD1 matching over 7 bases. The CDR3 runs to 17 residues. V shed 3 bases and J 4 bases; nucleotides not matched to a gene: 10. Germline loops: CDR1 KGHDR, CDR2 SFDVKD. The CDR3 region is CATSDAKRTGFNEKLFF. The CDR3 bases are TGTGCCACCAGTGATGCCAAACGGACAGGCTTTAATGAAAAACTGTTTTTT.

Here the CDR3 DNA reads TGTGCCAGCCGGGACAGTCGAGATTATGGCTACACCTTC. Protein: CASRDSRDYGYTF. The rearrangement joins TRBV9 to TRBJ1-2; 7 bases match TRBD1. Germline values: CDR1 SGDLS, CDR2 YYNGEE. V was pared by 7 bases and J by 5 bases, with 8 bases of the junction left unmatched. This CDR3 is built from 13 residues.